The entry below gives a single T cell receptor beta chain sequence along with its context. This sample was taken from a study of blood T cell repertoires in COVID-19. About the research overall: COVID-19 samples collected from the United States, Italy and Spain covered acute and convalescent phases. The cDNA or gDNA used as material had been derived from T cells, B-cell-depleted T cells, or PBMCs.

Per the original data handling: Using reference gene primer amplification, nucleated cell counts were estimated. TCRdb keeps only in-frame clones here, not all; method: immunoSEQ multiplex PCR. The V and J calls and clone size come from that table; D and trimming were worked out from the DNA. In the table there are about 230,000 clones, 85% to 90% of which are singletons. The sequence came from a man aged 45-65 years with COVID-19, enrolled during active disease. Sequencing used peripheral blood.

The CDR3, as DNA: TGTGCCAGCAGAGGGACAGGGAGCACAGATACGCAGTATTTT. It encodes CASRGTGSTDTQYF. The chain recombines TRBV2 with TRBJ2-3; 9 bases align to TRBD1. CDR1 and CDR2 from the germline V gene are SNHLY and FYNNEI. This CDR3 has 14 residues. V was clipped by 6 bases and J by 0 bases; unmatched bases: 1.